The present entry profiles one TCR beta chain with its context. PCR amplification relied on 60 Vbeta primers (plus 13 Jbeta primers). Assay: immunoSEQ multiplex PCR; the TCRdb copy retains only in-frame clones and omits some. The sample table sets out about 88,000 clones. The sample is drawn from a study of cytomegalovirus exposure and HLA in healthy donors. Germline CDR1 SGHTA, CDR2 FQGTGA. V lost 2 bases and J 7 bases, leaving 8 bases between the germline ends. This CDR3 is built from 13 residues. The chain has TRBV7-3 and TRBJ1-4; D might be TRBD1 (5 bases). What was sequenced was PBMCs. This clonotype was obtained from a girl aged 5-17 years in good health and CMV-seropositive. The CDR3 sequence is CASSLWRGEKLFF. For the CDR3, the DNA is TGTGCCAGCAGCTTATGGAGGGGTGAAAAACTGTTTTTT.